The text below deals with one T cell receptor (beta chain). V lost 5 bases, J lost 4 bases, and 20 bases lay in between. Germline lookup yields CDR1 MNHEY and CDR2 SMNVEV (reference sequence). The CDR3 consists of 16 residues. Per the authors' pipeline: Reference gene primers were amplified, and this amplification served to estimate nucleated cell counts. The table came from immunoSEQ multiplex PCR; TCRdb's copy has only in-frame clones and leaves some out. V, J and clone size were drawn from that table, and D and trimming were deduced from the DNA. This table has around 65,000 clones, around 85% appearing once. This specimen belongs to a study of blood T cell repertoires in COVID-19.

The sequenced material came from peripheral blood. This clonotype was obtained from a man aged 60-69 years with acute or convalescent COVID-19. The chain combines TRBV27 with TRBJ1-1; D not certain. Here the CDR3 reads CASSLNPVGRLTEAFF. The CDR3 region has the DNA TGTGCCAGCAGTCTAAACCCGGTGGGCAGGCTCACTGAAGCTTTCTTT.